This note documents a single T cell receptor (beta chain) sequence. As yet, its antigen is unknown. The protocol was immunoSEQ multiplex PCR, while the TCRdb copy is restricted to in-frame clones and leaves out a portion. The data hold roughly 330,000 clones, with about 90% observed a single time. The entry originates in a study of cytomegalovirus exposure and HLA in healthy donors. Findings of the study overall: According to a later analysis, TCR clusters from the first cohort tended to co-occur in the 120 or so validation repertoires.

CDR1 is SQVTM, CDR2 ANQGSEA, per germline. V lost 6 bases and J 8 bases, leaving 8 bases between the germline ends. CDR3 length: 10 residues. This TCR derives from a woman in her twenties or thirties in good health and CMV-seropositive. This chain links TRBV29-1 with TRBJ2-1, with TRBD1 as a possible D gene (5 bases). Sequenced material: PBMCs. The CDR3 reads CSVGAYEQFF. The CDR3 DNA reads TGCAGCGTAGGGGCGTATGAGCAGTTCTTC.